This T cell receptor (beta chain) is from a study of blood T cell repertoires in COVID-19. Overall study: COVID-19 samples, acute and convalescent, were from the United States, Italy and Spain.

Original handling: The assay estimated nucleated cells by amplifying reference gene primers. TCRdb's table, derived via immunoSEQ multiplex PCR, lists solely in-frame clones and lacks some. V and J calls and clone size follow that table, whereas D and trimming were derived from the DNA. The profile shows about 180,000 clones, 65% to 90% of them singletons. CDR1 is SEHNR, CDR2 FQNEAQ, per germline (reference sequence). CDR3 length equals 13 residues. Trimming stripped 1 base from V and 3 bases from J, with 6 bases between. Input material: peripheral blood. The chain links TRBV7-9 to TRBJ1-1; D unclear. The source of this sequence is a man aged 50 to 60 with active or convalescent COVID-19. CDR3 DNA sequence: TGTGCCAGCAGCTTAGACGGGTACACTGAAGCTTTCTTT. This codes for CASSLDGYTEAFF.